What follows describes a single TCR beta chain. There is no known antigen for this receptor. No base quality information exists; no much larger clone differs at one position. CDR1 and CDR2 were assigned from the germline V gene as SQVTM and ANQGSEA. The germline ends are 17 bases apart after V is trimmed by 6 bases and J by 3 bases. From the cysteine through the phenylalanine, the CDR3 covers 14 amino acids. Only the CDR3 region is kept as DNA, spanning 42 bases read in frame from base 1. In Seattle, one collaborating source enrolled patients while the infection was active and tracked those patients longitudinally over the course of disease. Whole blood was collected in K2EDTA tubes by collaborating institutions according to the institutions' own protocols. For TCRbeta analysis, collaborators shipped samples in one of three forms: frozen whole blood, isolated PBMCs, or DNA extracted from either of those sample types.

The data were obtained in a study of blood T cell repertoires in COVID-19 (dated by TCRdb to 2019 to 2021). The study in broad terms: The collaborator samples originated in the United States, Italy and Spain and spanned the acute and convalescent phases of COVID-19. The prospective study material was composed of cDNA or gDNA derived from T cells, B-cell-depleted T cells, or PBMCs. Subjects who had been exposed to COVID-19, were actively infected with it, or had recovered from it provided the deeply sampled blood TCRbeta repertoires that made up the dataset. The repertoires were released in a freely available public database intended as a resource for research on the immune response to SARS-CoV-2. The samples were drawn from two sources: the first 160 participants of the ongoing ImmuneRACE study, and 1,200 or so subjects contributed by 6 global collaborators. Nearly every sample came with metadata listing a de-identified subject ID, COVID-19 status, age in years and sex. HLA class I and class II types, where available, came from metadata supplied by the sample provider rather than from assay-based typing.

The immunoSEQ Assay, a bias-controlled multiplex PCR, was used to amplify TCRbeta CDR3 regions from genomic DNA. Per the source publication's procedure: Nucleated cell counts per sample were estimated from amplification of reference gene primers within the assay. To quantify the absolute abundance of each unique TCRbeta CDR3 rearrangement, sequence reads were collapsed and filtered. For each sample, productive Simpson clonality was calculated by taking the square root of Simpson's diversity index across productive rearrangements. TCRdb limited this immuneACCESS table to in-frame rearrangements with V and J called. A share of clones is missing; checked studies link under half to unresolved V genes, and the rest is unexplained. V and J calls and clone size come straight from that table; D and trimming were deduced from the DNA. Counted in this sample were tens of thousands of clones; about 76% of them appeared once. The top ten clonotypes cover more than 20% of the sample.

General findings and caveats noted by the study authors: The amount of clinical and demographic metadata varied by source and participant and was provided uncurated.

The source is a woman older than 75 with COVID-19, enrolled during active disease. This chain joins TRBV29-1 to TRBJ1-2, with a tentative D gene TRBD1 over 6 matching bases. The sequenced sample was peripheral blood. The DNA sequence is TGCAGCGTGGGGGGGGGCTCTGGCGACTATGGCTACACCTTC. Its translation is CSVGGGSGDYGYTF.